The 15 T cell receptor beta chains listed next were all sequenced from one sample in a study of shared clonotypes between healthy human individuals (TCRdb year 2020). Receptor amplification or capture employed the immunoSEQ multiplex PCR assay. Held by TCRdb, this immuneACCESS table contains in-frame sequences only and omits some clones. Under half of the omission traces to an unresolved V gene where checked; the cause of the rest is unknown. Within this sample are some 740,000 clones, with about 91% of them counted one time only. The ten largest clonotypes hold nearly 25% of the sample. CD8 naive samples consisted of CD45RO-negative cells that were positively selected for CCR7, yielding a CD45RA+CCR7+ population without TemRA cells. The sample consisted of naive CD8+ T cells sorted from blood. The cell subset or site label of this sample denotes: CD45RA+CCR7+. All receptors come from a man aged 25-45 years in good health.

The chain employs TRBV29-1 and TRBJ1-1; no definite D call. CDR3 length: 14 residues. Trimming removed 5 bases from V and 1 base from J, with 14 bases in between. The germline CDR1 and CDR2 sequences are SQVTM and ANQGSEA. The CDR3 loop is CSVPNPGKNTEAFF. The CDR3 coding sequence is TGCAGCGTTCCAAACCCGGGAAAGAACACTGAAGCTTTCTTT.

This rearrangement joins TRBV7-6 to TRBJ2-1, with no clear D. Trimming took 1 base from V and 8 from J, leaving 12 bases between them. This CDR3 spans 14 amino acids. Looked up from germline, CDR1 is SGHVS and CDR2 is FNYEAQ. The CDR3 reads CASSLVYAEDEQFF. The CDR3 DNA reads TGTGCCAGCAGCTTAGTGTACGCTGAGGATGAGCAGTTCTTC.

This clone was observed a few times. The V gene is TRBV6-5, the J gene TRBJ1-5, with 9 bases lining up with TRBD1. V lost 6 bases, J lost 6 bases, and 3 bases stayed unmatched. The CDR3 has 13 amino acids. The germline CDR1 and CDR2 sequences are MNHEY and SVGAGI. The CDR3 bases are TGTGCCAGCAGAACGGGACAGGGTCAGCCCCAGCATTTT. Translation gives CASRTGQGQPQHF.

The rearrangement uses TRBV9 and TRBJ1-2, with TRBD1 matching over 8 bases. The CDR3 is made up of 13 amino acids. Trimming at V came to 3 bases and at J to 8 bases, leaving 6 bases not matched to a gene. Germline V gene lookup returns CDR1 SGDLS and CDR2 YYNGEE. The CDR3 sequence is CASSASDREGYTF. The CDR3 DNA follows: TGTGCCAGCAGCGCCTCGGACAGGGAAGGCTACACCTTC.

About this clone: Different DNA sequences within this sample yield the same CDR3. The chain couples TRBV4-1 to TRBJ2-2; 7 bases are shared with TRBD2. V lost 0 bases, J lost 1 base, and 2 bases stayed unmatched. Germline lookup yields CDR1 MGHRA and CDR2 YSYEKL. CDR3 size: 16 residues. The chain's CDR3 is CASSQEGRGNTGELFF. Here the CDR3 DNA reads TGCGCCAGCAGCCAAGAAGGGAGGGGGAACACCGGGGAGCTGTTTTTT.

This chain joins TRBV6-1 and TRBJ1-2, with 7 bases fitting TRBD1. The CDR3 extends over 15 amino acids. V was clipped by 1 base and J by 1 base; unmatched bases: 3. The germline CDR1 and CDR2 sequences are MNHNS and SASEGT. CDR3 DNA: TGTGCCAGCAGTGAAGGGGACAGAAGTAACTATGGCTACACCTTC. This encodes CASSEGDRSNYGYTF.

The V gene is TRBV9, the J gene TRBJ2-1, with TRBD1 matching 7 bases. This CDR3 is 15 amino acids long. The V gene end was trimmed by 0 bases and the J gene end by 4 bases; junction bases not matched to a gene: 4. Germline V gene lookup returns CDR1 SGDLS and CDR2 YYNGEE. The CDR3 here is CASSVGGQVYNEQFF. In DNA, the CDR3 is TGTGCCAGCAGCGTAGGTGGACAGGTTTACAATGAGCAGTTCTTC.

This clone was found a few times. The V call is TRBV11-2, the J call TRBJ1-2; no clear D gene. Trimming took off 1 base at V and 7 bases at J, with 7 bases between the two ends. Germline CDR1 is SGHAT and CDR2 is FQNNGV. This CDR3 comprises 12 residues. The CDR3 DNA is TGTGCCAGCAGCTTAGGCTCCGGTGGCTACACCTTC. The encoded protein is CASSLGSGGYTF.

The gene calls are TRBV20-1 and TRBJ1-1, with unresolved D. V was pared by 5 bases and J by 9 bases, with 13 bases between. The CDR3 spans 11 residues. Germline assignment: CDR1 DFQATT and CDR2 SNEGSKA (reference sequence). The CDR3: CSAESQVKAFF. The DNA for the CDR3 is TGCAGTGCTGAAAGCCAGGTAAAAGCTTTCTTT.

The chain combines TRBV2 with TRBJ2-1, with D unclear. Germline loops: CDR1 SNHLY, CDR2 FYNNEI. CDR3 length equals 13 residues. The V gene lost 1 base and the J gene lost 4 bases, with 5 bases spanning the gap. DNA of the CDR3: TGTGCCAGCAGTGAAGTCAGGTACAATGAGCAGTTCTTC. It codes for CASSEVRYNEQFF.

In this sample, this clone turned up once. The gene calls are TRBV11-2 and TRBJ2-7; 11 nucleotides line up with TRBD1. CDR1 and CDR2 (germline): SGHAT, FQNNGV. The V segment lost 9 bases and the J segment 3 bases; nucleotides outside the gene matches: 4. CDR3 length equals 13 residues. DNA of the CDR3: TGTGCCAGTACCGGGACAGGGGGCTACGAGCAGTACTTC. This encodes CASTGTGGYEQYF.

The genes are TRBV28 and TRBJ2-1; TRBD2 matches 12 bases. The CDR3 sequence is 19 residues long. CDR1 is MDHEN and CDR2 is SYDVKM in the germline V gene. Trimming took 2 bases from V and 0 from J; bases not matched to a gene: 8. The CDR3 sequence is CASSLELAGGRSSYNEQFF. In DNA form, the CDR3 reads TGTGCCAGCAGTTTAGAACTAGCGGGAGGACGCAGCTCCTACAATGAGCAGTTCTTC.

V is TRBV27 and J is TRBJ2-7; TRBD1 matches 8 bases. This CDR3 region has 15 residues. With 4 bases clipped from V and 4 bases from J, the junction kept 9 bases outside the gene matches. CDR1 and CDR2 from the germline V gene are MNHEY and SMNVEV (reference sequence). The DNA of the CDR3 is TGTGCCAGCAGTTCCTCTGGACAGGGTGATTACGAGCAGTACTTC. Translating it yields CASSSSGQGDYEQYF.

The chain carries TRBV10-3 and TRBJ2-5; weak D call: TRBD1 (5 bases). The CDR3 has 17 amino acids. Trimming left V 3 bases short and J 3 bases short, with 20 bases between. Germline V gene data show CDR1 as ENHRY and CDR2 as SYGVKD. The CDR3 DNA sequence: TGTGCCATCAGTGAATATGTGGTTGGTGGGGCAGAAGAGACCCAGTACTTC. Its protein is CAISEYVVGGAEETQYF.

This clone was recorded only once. CDR3 bases: TGTGCCAGCAGCTACGCCCGGACCGATCTGGGCAATCAGCCCCAGCATTTT. This codes for CASSYARTDLGNQPQHF. The chain has TRBV7-6 and TRBJ1-5; D remains ambiguous. Germline V gives CDR1 SGHVS, CDR2 FNYEAQ. The CDR3 runs 17 residues. Trimming stripped 4 bases from V and 2 bases from J, with 18 bases between.